The present T cell receptor beta chain was sequenced within a study of Ad26.COV2.S vaccination and SARS-CoV-2 variants (dated by TCRdb to about 2021). Some background on the complete study: Donors in the vaccine arm were drawn from COV1001, a phase I-IIa trial of Ad26.COV2.S in healthy adults that was multicentre, randomized, double-blind and placebo-controlled. Ad26.COV2.S was administered intramuscularly at 5 x 10^10 or 1 x 10^11 viral particles, either as a single shot or as two shots given 56 days apart. Trial participants were randomized into five groups of five: low-dose or high-dose Ad26.COV2.S given once or twice, or placebo on both occasions. A total of approximately 32 samples were included in the TCR-sequenced set, comprising approximately 20 Ad26.COV2.S vaccine recipients, 5 placebo recipients and 8 SARS-CoV-2 convalescent individuals. TCRbeta repertoire sequencing was used to assess the specificity and breadth of SARS-CoV-2-reactive T cell receptors after Ad26.COV2.S vaccination. Throughout the experiments and outcome assessment, investigators stayed blinded to trial group allocation.

The treatment or condition label, as the study defines it: roughly 20 received Ad26.COV2.S at low or high dose, single or two shots; several received placebo; per-sample allocation not given. Repertoires of vaccine and placebo recipients were sequenced from samples taken on day 63 after the first injection. In Cohort 1b, about 25 adults aged 18-55 years were enrolled at a single site in Boston, USA, between 29 July and 7 August 2020. Ad26.COV2.S consisted of a replication-incompetent adenovirus type 26 vector by which a prefusion-stabilized SARS-CoV-2 spike protein from the original Wuhan strain was expressed. This clone appeared a few times. Its antigen is still unknown. Nothing much larger sits one base from this clone, and base qualities are not available. TCRbeta CDR3 regions were sequenced with the immunoSEQ Assay. After extraction, genomic DNA underwent amplification by bias-controlled multiplex PCR, followed by high-throughput sequencing. In the paper's pipeline: To quantify the absolute abundance of each unique TCRbeta CDR3 region, sequences were collapsed and filtered. Usable DNA was measured by amplifying reference genes present in all nucleated cells, and TCRbeta template counts were normalized to that usable DNA to estimate T cell fraction. Repertoire TCRs were annotated as SARS-CoV-2-specific by exact matching of V gene, CDR3 amino acid sequence and J gene to a known reactive TCR set. The reference SARS-CoV-2 TCR set was derived from MIRA and filtered for enrichment in COVID-19-positive ImmuneCODE repertoires, a step that removed public or cross-reactive TCRs. Using the MIRA antigens, annotated TCRs were further analysed by specific ORF or by position within an ORF. Breadth was defined as annotated unique rearrangements over total unique productive rearrangements; depth was the summed frequency of those rearrangements. Two-sided Wilcoxon rank-sum tests were used to compare TCR breadth between groups. Sourced from immuneACCESS, this table was stored by TCRdb with only in-frame sequences that have V and J called. A share of the clones is absent; for the studies checked, an unresolved V gene accounts for under half, and the remainder has no known explanation. Clone size and the V and J calls come from that table; the DNA yielded D and trimming. The sample has fewer than 500,000 clones on record, about 90% of them singletons. The ten largest clones represent roughly 3.9% of the sample.

Based on the germline V gene, the CDR1 and CDR2 sequences are MDHEN and SYDVKM. V was cut back by 2 bases and J by 2 bases, leaving a gap of 7 bases between them. Inclusive of the bounding cysteine and phenylalanine, the CDR3 is 13 residues long. Only CDR3 DNA remains: 39 bases, in frame from the first base. The paper's findings and limits, for the study overall: The study was not powered to compare responses between vaccine doses or regimens. After vaccination, substantial breadth of spike-specific CD8+ and CD4+ T cell responses was reported. The authors noted that total T cell responses may have been underestimated by the TCR breadth and depth analyses. Vaccine and placebo recipients had similar non-spike TCR breadth, a finding consistent with the vaccine containing only spike. Ad26.COV2.S recipients had higher spike-specific TCR breadth than placebo recipients (P = 0.0014).

The chain links TRBV28 with TRBJ2-7, with no D gene named confidently. The source is a person between 18 and 65 years old who received the Ad26.COV2.S COVID-19 vaccine or a placebo. Sample: peripheral blood, taken in a trial of Ad26.COV2.S vaccine versus placebo. The nucleotide sequence is given as TGTGCCAGCAGTTTACAGGATCCCTACGAGCAGTACTTC. This is translated as CASSLQDPYEQYF.